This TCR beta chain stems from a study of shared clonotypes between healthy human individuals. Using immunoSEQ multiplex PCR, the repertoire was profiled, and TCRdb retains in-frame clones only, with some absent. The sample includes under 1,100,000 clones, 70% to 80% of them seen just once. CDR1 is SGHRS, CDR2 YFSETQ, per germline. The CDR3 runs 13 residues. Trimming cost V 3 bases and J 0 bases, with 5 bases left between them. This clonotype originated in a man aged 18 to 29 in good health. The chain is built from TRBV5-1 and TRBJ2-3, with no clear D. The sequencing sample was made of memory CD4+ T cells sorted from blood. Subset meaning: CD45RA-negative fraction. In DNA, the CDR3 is TGCGCCAGCAGCTCCCATAGCACAGATACGCAGTATTTT. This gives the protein CASSSHSTDTQYF.